The 6 T cell receptor beta chains presented below share a single source sample, sequenced in a study of STAT5B mutations in CD4+ large granular lymphocyte leukemia. Repertoires were generated with immunoSEQ multiplex PCR, while TCRdb's copy carries only in-frame clones and drops some. This sample carries fewer than 40,000 clones, 76% of them seen once, and the ten largest clones take more than 6%. The sample was CD4+ T cells from blood buffy coats. These receptors originate from a human donor in good health.

V and J are TRBV28 and TRBJ1-2; D unclear. Germline CDR1 MDHEN, CDR2 SYDVKM. This CDR3 contains 14 residues. Trimming took 4 bases from V and 3 from J, leaving 12 bases between them. CDR3: CASSSRPGHYGYTF. In DNA, the CDR3 is TGTGCCAGCAGTTCTCGCCCGGGCCACTATGGCTACACCTTC.

This clone has more than one count but fewer than ten. V gene TRBV28 combines with J gene TRBJ1-5; 9 positions match TRBD1. The junction had 5 bases not matched to a gene; V was cut back by 4 bases and J by 7 bases. The CDR3 totals 14 residues. The germline V gene encodes CDR1 MDHEN and CDR2 SYDVKM. The CDR3 protein is CASSSRQGGQPQHF. The DNA for the CDR3 is TGTGCCAGCAGTTCAAGACAGGGGGGACAGCCCCAGCATTTT.

The V call is TRBV5-6, the J call TRBJ2-5, with D possibly being TRBD2 (6 bases). V was cut by 1 base and J by 7 bases, with 14 bases left in between. The CDR3 is made up of 14 amino acids. Germline CDR1 SGHDT, CDR2 YYEEEE. CDR3 nucleotides: TGTGCCAGCAGCTTGTCCCGACTGGGGGGGACCCAGTACTTC. Its protein product is CASSLSRLGGTQYF.

This chain connects TRBV11-3 to TRBJ2-1; TRBD2 agrees at 10 bases. V shed 5 bases and J 4 bases; nucleotides not matched to a gene: 14. The CDR3 is made up of 18 amino acids. Germline CDR1 SGHNT, CDR2 YENEEA. The CDR3 region has the DNA TGTGCCAGCAGCCCCGGACTAGCGGAAAATCTAGCATACAATGAGCAGTTCTTC. Encoded protein: CASSPGLAENLAYNEQFF. The full variable domain, in which reference TRBV11-3 and TRBJ2-1 provide the parts outside the CDR3, is EAGVVQSPRYKIIEKKQPVAFWCNPISGHNTLYWYLQNLGQGPELLIRYENEEAVDDSQLPKDRFSAERLKGVDSTLKIQPAELGDSAVYLCASSPGLAENLAYNEQFFGPGTRLTVL.

This chain uses TRBV7-9 with TRBJ2-5; D remains ambiguous. CDR1 is SEHNR and CDR2 is FQNEAQ in the germline V gene (reference sequence). The V end was cut by 5 bases, the J end by 5 bases, with 12 bases between. The CDR3 covers 13 residues. This CDR3 reads CASSLHGWETQYF. CDR3 nucleotides: TGTGCCAGCAGCCTCCATGGGTGGGAGACCCAGTACTTC.

V usage is TRBV18 and J usage is TRBJ1-3; tentatively, D is TRBD1 (5 bases). Germline loops: CDR1 KGHSH, CDR2 LQKENI. The CDR3 sequence is 16 residues long. V lost 1 base and J 2 bases, leaving 12 bases between the germline ends. CDR3 loop: CASSPRDSGPGNTIYF. The CDR3 DNA is TGTGCCAGCTCACCACGGGACTCCGGTCCTGGAAACACCATATATTTT.